The 10 T cell receptor beta chains in this list originate from one sample, sequenced in a study of T cells after posttransplantation cyclophosphamide listed by TCRdb under 2016. Library prep was done by the immunoSEQ multiplex PCR assay. Here the immuneACCESS table is served through TCRdb, limited to in-frame sequences with V and J called. Missing clones are a known gap in these copies; in checked studies unresolved V genes cover under half, and the rest lacks a known reason. The sample yields about 4,400 clones; around 72% were counted once. 17% of the sample belongs to the ten largest clones. The treatment or condition label of this sample denotes: high-dose cyclophosphamide on days +3 and +4 as single-agent GVHD prophylaxis. For conditioning, the PTCy patients got busulfan and fludarabine, then a related or unrelated marrow graft, followed by cyclophosphamide on days +3 and +4. The material was PBMCs, obtained 362 days after allogeneic stem cell transplant with posttransplant cyclophosphamide. Receptors were obtained from a male patient aged 60 to 75 who received an allogeneic stem cell transplant from an unrelated donor, was CMV-positive, and had acute GVHD only. Post transplant, some T cells may arise from the graft donor.

The chain couples TRBV7-6 to TRBJ2-1; 9 positions match TRBD1. The CDR3 covers 15 residues. Germline loops: CDR1 SGHVS, CDR2 FNYEAQ. V lost 4 bases to trimming and J lost 2 bases; unmatched junction nucleotides: 3. CDR3 DNA: TGTGCCAGCAGCTCCGGGACAGGGACCTACAATGAGCAGTTCTTC. Its translation is CASSSGTGTYNEQFF.

The CDR3 DNA reads TGCGCCAGCAGCTCCGGGACAGCGTCCACCGGGGAGCTGTTTTTT. This gives the protein CASSSGTASTGELFF. The V call is TRBV5-1, the J call TRBJ2-2, with TRBD1 matching over 7 bases. V shed 3 bases, J shed 4 bases, and the junction held 6 bases outside the gene matches. CDR1 is SGHRS and CDR2 is YFSETQ in the germline V gene. This CDR3 spans 15 amino acids.

About this clone: Within the sample, other DNA sequences also encode this same CDR3. The rearrangement joins TRBV7-2 to TRBJ1-3; 8 nucleotides match TRBD1. The CDR3 is 16 residues long. Trimming took 1 base from V and 2 from J; bases not matched to a gene: 4. CDR1 and CDR2 (germline): SGHTA, FQGNSA. For the CDR3, the DNA is TGTGCCAGCAGCTTAGGACAGGGGACTGCTGGAAACACCATATATTTT. Translated, it gives CASSLGQGTAGNTIYF. The whole variable domain, remainder taken from reference TRBV7-2 and TRBJ1-3, is GAGVSQSPSNKVTEKGKDVELRCDPISGHTALYWYRQSLGQGLEFLIYFQGNSAPDKSGLPSDRFSAERTGGSVSTLTIQRTQQEDSAVYLCASSLGQGTAGNTIYFGEGSWLTVV.

This sequence joins TRBV29-1 and TRBJ1-2, with 8 bases identical to TRBD1. CDR3 length: 13 residues. Germline assignment: CDR1 SQVTM and CDR2 ANQGSEA. J was trimmed by 6 bases and V by 0 bases; bases with no gene match: 3. The CDR3 region has the DNA TGCAGCGTTGAAGATTGGACAGGGCATGGCTACACCTTC. It codes for CSVEDWTGHGYTF.

Only a few counts were recorded for this clone. The rearrangement uses TRBV5-1 and TRBJ2-7, with 9 bases matching TRBD1. The ends lost 4 bases at V and 7 bases at J; junction bases unmatched: 9. CDR3 size: 14 residues. Germline CDR1 and CDR2: SGHRS and YFSETQ. CDR3 nucleotides: TGCGCCAGCAGCCAGGACAGGGGATTAGGGGAGCAGTACTTC. Its protein is CASSQDRGLGEQYF.

The J gene is TRBJ2-7, the V gene TRBV6-5; 11 positions agree with TRBD1. CDR1 is MNHEY and CDR2 is SVGAGI in the germline V gene. V lost 4 bases to trimming and J lost 6 bases; unmatched junction nucleotides: 5. This CDR3 comprises 14 residues. The DNA of the CDR3 is TGTGCCAGCAGTTCACGGGACAGGGGGGGCGAGCAGTACTTC. Translation: CASSSRDRGGEQYF.

This chain links TRBV27 with TRBJ2-3; 10 bases fit TRBD1. Germline CDR1 and CDR2: MNHEY and SMNVEV (reference sequence). J gave up 3 bases and V 5 bases, and 8 bases lay outside the gene matches. This CDR3 has 16 residues. This chain's CDR3 is CASSTRQGARTDTQYF. CDR3 bases: TGTGCCAGCAGTACCCGACAGGGGGCGCGGACAGATACGCAGTATTTT.

The chain employs TRBV18 and TRBJ2-1, with 10 bases identical to TRBD1. The V gene's germline CDR1 is KGHSH and CDR2 LQKENI. The V gene end was trimmed by 4 bases and the J gene end by 4 bases; junction bases not matched to a gene: 7. The CDR3 sequence is 16 residues long. CDR3 DNA: TGTGCCAGCTCACGCGAACCGGGACAGGGGTACAATGAGCAGTTCTTC. It specifies CASSREPGQGYNEQFF.

This clone was seen a few times. The J gene is TRBJ2-5, the V gene TRBV21-1; the table's TRBD1 call for D was not verified on the DNA. TRBV21-1 is shown as a pseudogene. The CDR3 has 14 residues. CDR3 protein: CASSKDRGPKTQYF. CDR3 nucleotide sequence: TGTGCCAGCAGCAAAGACAGGGGGCCAAAGACCCAGTACTTC.

The V call is TRBV2, the J call TRBJ1-6, with D unresolved. V lost 4 bases, J lost 0 bases, and 16 bases lay in between. The CDR3 runs 18 residues. Germline V CDR1 and CDR2: SNHLY, FYNNEI. The CDR3 is CASSGGRSTSSYNSPLHF. The CDR3 nucleotides are TGTGCCAGCAGTGGCGGCAGGTCAACTAGCTCCTATAATTCACCCCTCCACTTT.